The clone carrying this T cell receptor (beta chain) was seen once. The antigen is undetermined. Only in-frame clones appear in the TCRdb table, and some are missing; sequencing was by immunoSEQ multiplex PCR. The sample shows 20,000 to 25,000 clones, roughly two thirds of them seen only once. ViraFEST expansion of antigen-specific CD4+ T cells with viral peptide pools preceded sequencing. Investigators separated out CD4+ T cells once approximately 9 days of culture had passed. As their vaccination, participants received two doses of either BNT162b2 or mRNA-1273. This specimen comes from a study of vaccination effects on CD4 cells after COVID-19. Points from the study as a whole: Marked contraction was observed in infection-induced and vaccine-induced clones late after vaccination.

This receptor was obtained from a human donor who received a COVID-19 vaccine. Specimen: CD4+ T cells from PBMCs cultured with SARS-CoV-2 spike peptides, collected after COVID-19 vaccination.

The CDR3 sequence: CAGRPRDRVNSPLHF. The DNA for the CDR3 is TGTGCCGGTCGGCCCCGGGACAGGGTAAATTCACCCCTCCACTTT. The chain recombines TRBV6-5 with TRBJ1-6; TRBD1 agrees at 9 bases. Germline loops: CDR1 MNHEY, CDR2 SVGAGI. The CDR3 runs 15 residues. J gave up 7 bases and V 11 bases, and 12 bases lay outside the gene matches.